These 21 T cell receptor beta chains were sequenced from one sample in a study of radiation and T cells in renal cell carcinoma. Described time point: baseline pretreatment blood. Noted treatment: 15 Gy SBRT to primary tumor, nephrectomy 4 weeks later. TCRdb keeps only in-frame clones here, not all; method: immunoSEQ multiplex PCR. The sample lists some 150,000 clones, more than 70% seen once, with more than 10% in the top ten. This material consisted of blood, taken from a patient whose treatment included radiotherapy and nephrectomy. These receptors came from a woman aged 50 to 65 with renal cell carcinoma.

As concerns this clone: At one boundary the junction diverges from the germline segment, which might be a read error. This chain uses TRBV7-7 with TRBJ2-5, with 7 bases identical to TRBD1. The germline gives CDR1 SSHAT, CDR2 FNYEAQ (reference sequence). The CDR3 is 14 residues long. DNA for the CDR3: TGTGCTAGCAGCCAGACAGGGATTACAGAGACCCAGTACTTC. Its translation is CASSQTGITETQYF.

The chain recombines TRBV28 with TRBJ2-7, with D possibly matching TRBD1 (6 bases). Germline V gives CDR1 MDHEN, CDR2 SYDVKM. The CDR3 totals 16 residues. The ends were cut back, 6 bases at V and 3 bases at J, with 21 bases in the middle. The CDR3 loop is CASRAPPGHSSYEQYF. CDR3 DNA sequence: TGTGCCAGCAGAGCCCCACCGGGACACTCTAGCTACGAGCAGTACTTC.

CDR3 in amino acids: CASSVDPRGNNSPLHF. The CDR3 DNA reads TGTGCCAGCAGCGTAGATCCCCGCGGGAATAATTCACCCCTCCACTTT. The rearrangement links TRBV9 to TRBJ1-6, with D hard to call. Germline CDR1 SGDLS, CDR2 YYNGEE. The V and J ends lost 0 bases and 5 bases respectively, with 12 bases between them. The CDR3 is 16 residues long.

This sequence joins TRBV5-5 and TRBJ2-2; 8 positions agree with TRBD2. CDR1 and CDR2 from the germline V gene are SGHKS and YYEKEE (reference sequence). CDR3 length: 16 residues. Losses at the gene ends were 0 bases for V and 4 bases for J; bases not matched to a gene: 5. The CDR3 spells CASSLGAGASTGELFF. CDR3 bases: TGTGCCAGCAGCTTGGGAGCGGGGGCCTCCACCGGGGAGCTGTTTTTT.

The rearrangement uses TRBV13 and TRBJ2-6; TRBD1 matches at 8 bases. J gave up 4 bases and V 0 bases, and 5 bases lay outside the gene matches. Germline lookup yields CDR1 PRHDT and CDR2 FYEKMQ (reference sequence). The CDR3 runs to 17 residues. The CDR3 protein is CASSLGHRGAGANVLTF. The CDR3 DNA is TGTGCCAGCAGCTTAGGCCACAGGGGGGCCGGGGCCAACGTCCTGACTTTC.

The chain joins TRBV9 to TRBJ1-4; possible D gene TRBD1, 6 bases. From germline, CDR1 is SGDLS and CDR2 YYNGEE. The CDR3 runs to 16 residues. Trimming removed 3 bases at V and 4 bases at J, with 16 bases between. CDR3 DNA: TGTGCCAGCAGCGGATCCTGGGGGCTGGATAATGAAAAACTGTTTTTT. This gives the protein CASSGSWGLDNEKLFF.

This sequence joins TRBV19 and TRBJ2-3; 7 bases align to TRBD2. The CDR3 consists of 13 residues. V was pared by 6 bases and J by 6 bases, with 6 bases of the junction left unmatched. The germline V gene encodes CDR1 LNHDA and CDR2 SQIVND (reference sequence). The CDR3 region is CASRGVGGDTQYF. As DNA, the CDR3 is TGTGCCAGTAGGGGCGTGGGGGGGGATACGCAGTATTTT.

The rearrangement joins TRBV7-9 to TRBJ2-3, with D unclear. The germline V gene has CDR1 SEHNR and CDR2 FQNEAQ (reference sequence). The CDR3 is 14 residues long. V was pared by 0 bases and J by 2 bases, with 6 bases between. In DNA form, the CDR3 reads TGTGCCAGCAGCTTAGCTCTGGACACAGATACGCAGTATTTT. Its translation is CASSLALDTDTQYF.

The V gene is TRBV4-1, the J gene TRBJ2-7; D uncertain. V was trimmed by 1 base and J by 6 bases, leaving 16 bases between them. The CDR3 has 15 amino acids. Per germline, CDR1 MGHRA and CDR2 YSYEKL. DNA of the CDR3: TGCGCCAGCAGCCAAGTACCCGTAGTTCCTTCCGAGCAGTACTTC. Translation gives CASSQVPVVPSEQYF.

This chain uses TRBV19 with TRBJ2-1; maybe TRBD2 (6 bases). The CDR3 is made up of 12 amino acids. Trimming left V 7 bases short and J 10 bases short, with 14 bases between. Per the germline V gene, CDR1 is LNHDA and CDR2 is SQIVND (reference sequence). The CDR3 DNA follows: TGTGCCAGTAAACCACTAGCTGGGGAGCAGTTCTTC. It encodes CASKPLAGEQFF.

This clone was recorded once. The chain joins TRBV18 to TRBJ1-1, with TRBD1 matching over 7 bases. Germline lookup yields CDR1 KGHSH and CDR2 LQKENI. The CDR3 spans 15 residues. V gave up 6 bases and J gave up 2 bases; unmatched junction bases: 9. The CDR3 spells CASSRRQGKNTEAFF. The DNA for the CDR3 is TGTGCCAGCTCTCGTCGACAGGGCAAAAACACTGAAGCTTTCTTT.

The chain is built from TRBV6-1 and TRBJ2-6; no firm D call. V lost 4 bases and J lost 4, with 8 bases in between. This CDR3 has 14 amino acids. The V gene's germline CDR1 is MNHNS and CDR2 SASEGT. The CDR3 DNA reads as TGTGCCAGCAGTGCACAGCCCGGGGCCAACGTCCTGACTTTC. Translating it yields CASSAQPGANVLTF.

The V call is TRBV7-2, the J call TRBJ1-1; TRBD1 matches 7 bases. CDR3 length equals 13 residues. Germline CDR1 and CDR2: SGHTA and FQGNSA. Germline trimming cut 5 bases from V and 10 bases from J; bases unmatched to any gene: 10. The CDR3 spells CASSDRQGLVAFF. The CDR3 DNA follows: TGTGCCAGCAGCGATAGACAGGGTTTGGTAGCTTTCTTT.

This sequence joins TRBV6-6 and TRBJ2-7; D unresolved. The CDR3 extends over 13 amino acids. Trimming stripped 0 bases from V and 7 bases from J, with 10 bases between. The germline V gene has CDR1 MNHNY and CDR2 SVGAGI (reference sequence). CDR3 in amino acids: CASSYSSLHEQYF. The CDR3 region has the DNA TGTGCCAGCAGTTACTCCTCCCTACATGAGCAGTACTTC.

The J gene is TRBJ1-2, the V gene TRBV6-5, with D hard to call. The CDR3 is 15 residues long. Trimming stripped 2 bases from V and 5 bases from J, with 15 bases between. The germline V gene encodes CDR1 MNHEY and CDR2 SVGAGI. CDR3 sequence reads: CASSYDGMRRYGYTF. In DNA form, the CDR3 reads TGTGCCAGCAGTTACGACGGGATGAGGAGGTATGGCTACACCTTC.

This clone was observed a handful of times. The chain uses TRBV18 and TRBJ2-5; maybe TRBD2 (6 bases). Looked up from germline, CDR1 is KGHSH and CDR2 is LQKENI. This CDR3 spans 16 amino acids. The germline V and J ends were trimmed by 0 bases and 5 bases, with 16 bases remaining between them. Written as DNA, the CDR3 is TGTGCCAGCTCACCACCCTTAGGGACTCGGGGGGAGACCCAGTACTTC. Protein: CASSPPLGTRGETQYF.

This chain links TRBV9 with TRBJ2-7, with 7 bases lining up with TRBD1. V lost 3 bases to trimming and J lost 2 bases; unmatched junction nucleotides: 5. The CDR3 contains 14 residues. Germline V lookup: CDR1 SGDLS, CDR2 YYNGEE. The CDR3 sequence is CASSAGQAPYEQYF. The CDR3 DNA reads TGTGCCAGCAGCGCAGGACAGGCTCCCTACGAGCAGTACTTC.

Regarding this clone: One end of the junction is discordant with germline, which a read error may explain. The chain has TRBV19 and TRBJ1-1; TRBD1 matches 7 bases. Germline loops: CDR1 LNHDA, CDR2 SQIVND (reference sequence). CDR3 length: 16 residues. CDR3 amino acids: CASSLEHLGTDTEAFF. CDR3 DNA sequence: TGTGCCAGTAGTCTAGAACATTTAGGGACAGACACTGAAGCTTTCTTT.

V gene TRBV5-1 combines with J gene TRBJ2-2; D unclear. The length of the CDR3 is 15 residues. In germline, CDR1 is SGHRS, CDR2 YFSETQ. Trimming shortened V by 4 bases and J by 4 bases, and 14 bases separated the two germline ends. This chain's CDR3 is CASSTQIAGTGELFF. The CDR3 DNA reads as TGCGCCAGCAGCACCCAGATCGCTGGCACCGGGGAGCTGTTTTTT.

The gene calls are TRBV7-2 and TRBJ2-5; no clear D. V was shortened by 4 bases and J by 5 bases, with 8 bases between the two germline ends. The CDR3 contains 12 residues. Germline loops: CDR1 SGHTA, CDR2 FQGNSA. The CDR3 DNA follows: TGTGCCAGCAGCTACCGTCGGGAGACCCAGTACTTC. Residues: CASSYRRETQYF.

This clone was seen more than once but under ten times. V and J are TRBV4-1 and TRBJ1-2; no reliable D call. V was clipped by 0 bases and J by 8 bases, with 10 bases between them. Germline V gene data show CDR1 as MGHRA and CDR2 as YSYEKL. The CDR3 consists of 13 residues. Here the CDR3 DNA reads TGCGCCAGCAGCCAAGAGACCACAAGGGGCTACACCTTC. Amino acids: CASSQETTRGYTF.